The rows below give T cell receptor beta chains drawn from one sample of a study of early T cells in non-severe SARS-CoV-2 infection. TCRdb used MiXCR to reprocess the 5' RACE reads, holding one entry per CDR3 protein. The data show approximately 120,000 distinct CDR3 sequences, under 15% seen once. The sequenced material came from whole blood. Receptors originate from an adult who was a healthcare worker with PCR-confirmed SARS-CoV-2 infection or an uninfected control (not recorded which). Each CDR3 is given with its conserved first and last residue. D genes are given only for firm matches. Only part of the rows carry a size: once, few, many, or a class if the clone is expanded.

NA	12	TRBV20-1	NA	TRBJ2-2	CSAIERAGELFF	TGCAGTGCTATCGAACGGGCCGGGGAGCTGTTTTTT
NA	13	TRBV12-3/TRBV12-4	few	TRBJ2-7	CASSSGPALEQYF	TGTGCCAGCAGCTCGGGGCCGGCCCTCGAGCAGTACTTC
TRBD1	16	TRBV7-2	NA	TRBJ1-2	CASSLRGTGLDYGYTF	TGTGCCAGCAGCTTAAGAGGGACAGGGTTGGACTATGGCTACACCTTC
NA	15	TRBV5-1	NA	TRBJ1-2	CASSPAGKSNYGYTF	TGCGCCAGCAGCCCTGCTGGGAAGTCTAACTATGGCTACACCTTC
NA	14	TRBV7-9	NA	TRBJ2-5	CASSLDTVQETQYF	TGTGCCAGCAGCTTAGACACTGTCCAAGAGACCCAGTACTTC
NA	14	TRBV9	few	TRBJ1-6	CASSVLGGSSPLHF	TGTGCCAGCAGCGTACTGGGAGGGTCTTCACCCCTCCACTTT
NA	15	TRBV7-9	NA	TRBJ2-3	CASSLVRHMTDTQYF	TGTGCCAGCAGCTTAGTCAGGCATATGACAGATACGCAGTATTTT
NA	14	TRBV11-1	NA	TRBJ2-1	CASSLGSTFDEQFF	TGTGCCAGCAGCTTAGGGTCCACATTCGATGAGCAGTTCTTC
TRBD1	16	TRBV2	few	TRBJ1-6	CASGPGTAQDNSPLHF	TGTGCCAGCGGACCCGGGACAGCACAGGATAATTCACCCCTCCACTTT
TRBD2	17	TRBV9	NA	TRBJ2-3	CASSAPWVAGSTDTQYF	TGTGCCAGCAGCGCCCCCTGGGTAGCGGGGAGCACAGATACGCAGTATTTT